The T cell receptor (beta chain) described here comes from a study of blood T cell repertoires in COVID-19. Overall study: Both acute and convalescent COVID-19 samples were obtained from the United States, Italy and Spain.

Unmatched junction bases numbered 8, after V lost 5 bases and J lost 4 bases. Germline V gene lookup returns CDR1 MNHEY and CDR2 SVGEGT. The CDR3 sequence is 15 residues long. Per the original data handling: Scientists estimated how many nucleated cells there were by amplifying reference gene primers. Some clones are missing from TCRdb's copy, which holds only in-frame ones; the method was immunoSEQ multiplex PCR. Clone size and V and J calls were adopted from that table, with D and trimming inferred from the DNA. The sample lists hundreds of thousands of clones; roughly 85% were seen once. This clone turned up a few times. Allocation to cohorts depended on clinical history reported by the participants. Exposed participants came across a COVID-19 case within 2 weeks before study entry.

Specimen: PBMCs or T cells enriched from blood (not recorded which). The sequence was obtained from a woman in her 50s who had been exposed to COVID-19. The V and J genes are TRBV6-2 or TRBV6-3 and TRBJ2-3; TRBD2 matches 8 bases. CDR3 nucleotide sequence: TGTGCCAGCAGTCAGTGGCGGGGGGAAGCAGATACGCAGTATTTT. Translating it yields CASSQWRGEADTQYF.